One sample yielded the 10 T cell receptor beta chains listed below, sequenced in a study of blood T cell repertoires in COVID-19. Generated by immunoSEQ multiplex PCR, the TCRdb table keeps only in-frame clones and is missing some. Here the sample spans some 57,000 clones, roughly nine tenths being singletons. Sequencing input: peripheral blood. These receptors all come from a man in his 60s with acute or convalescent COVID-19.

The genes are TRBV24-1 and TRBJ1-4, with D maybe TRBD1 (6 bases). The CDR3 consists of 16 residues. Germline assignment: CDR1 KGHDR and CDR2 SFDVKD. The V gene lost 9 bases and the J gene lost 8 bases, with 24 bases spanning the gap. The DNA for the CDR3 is TGTGCCACCTCGGACAGCCCCCCAATGGCACAAGAAAAACTGTTTTTT. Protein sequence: CATSDSPPMAQEKLFF.

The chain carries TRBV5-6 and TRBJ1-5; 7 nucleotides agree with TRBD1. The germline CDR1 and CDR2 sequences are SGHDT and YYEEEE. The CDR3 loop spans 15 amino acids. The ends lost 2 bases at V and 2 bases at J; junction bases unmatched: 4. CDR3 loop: CASSLQGIGNQPQHF. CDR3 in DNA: TGTGCCAGCAGCTTACAGGGGATCGGCAATCAGCCCCAGCATTTT.

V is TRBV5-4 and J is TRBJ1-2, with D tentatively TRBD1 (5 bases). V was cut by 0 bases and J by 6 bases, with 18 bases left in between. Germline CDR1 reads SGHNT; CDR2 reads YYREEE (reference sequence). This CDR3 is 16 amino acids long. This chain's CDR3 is CASSLATGTQIDGYTF. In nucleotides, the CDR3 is TGTGCCAGCAGCTTGGCCACCGGGACTCAAATCGATGGCTACACCTTC. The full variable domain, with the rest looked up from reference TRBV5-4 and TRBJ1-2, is ETGVTQSPTHLIKTRGQQVTLRCSSQSGHNTVSWYQQALGQGPQFIFQYYREEENGRGNFPPRFSGLQFPNYSSELNVNALELDDSALYLCASSLATGTQIDGYTFGSGTRLTVV.

The CDR3 nucleotides are TGCAGCGTTGAAATTCCCGGGACAGGGTACGAAAAACTGTTTTTT. Its translation is CSVEIPGTGYEKLFF. This chain uses TRBV29-1 with TRBJ1-4, with 9 nucleotides matching TRBD1. CDR1 is SQVTM and CDR2 is ANQGSEA in the germline V gene. V shed 2 bases, J shed 8 bases, and the junction held 9 bases outside the gene matches. The CDR3 extends over 15 amino acids.

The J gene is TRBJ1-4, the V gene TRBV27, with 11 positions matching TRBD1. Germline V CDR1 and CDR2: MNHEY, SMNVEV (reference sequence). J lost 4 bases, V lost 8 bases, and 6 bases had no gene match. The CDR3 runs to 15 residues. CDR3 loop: CASRSGTGGNEKLFF. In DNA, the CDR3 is TGTGCCAGCCGTTCTGGGACAGGGGGTAATGAAAAACTGTTTTTT.

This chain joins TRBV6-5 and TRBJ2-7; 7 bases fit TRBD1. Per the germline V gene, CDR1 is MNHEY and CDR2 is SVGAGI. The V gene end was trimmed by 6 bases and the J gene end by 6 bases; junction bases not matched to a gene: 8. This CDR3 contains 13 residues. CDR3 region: CASSSGGGSEQYF. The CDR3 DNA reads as TGTGCCAGCAGCTCAGGGGGTGGGTCCGAGCAGTACTTC.

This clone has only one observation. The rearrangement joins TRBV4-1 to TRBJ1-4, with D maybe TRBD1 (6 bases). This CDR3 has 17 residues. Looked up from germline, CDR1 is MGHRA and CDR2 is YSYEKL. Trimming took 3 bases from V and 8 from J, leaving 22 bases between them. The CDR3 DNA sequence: TGCGCCAGCAGCCATTTCAGATTGCAGGGGTTAGGGGAAAAACTGTTTTTT. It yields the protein CASSHFRLQGLGEKLFF.

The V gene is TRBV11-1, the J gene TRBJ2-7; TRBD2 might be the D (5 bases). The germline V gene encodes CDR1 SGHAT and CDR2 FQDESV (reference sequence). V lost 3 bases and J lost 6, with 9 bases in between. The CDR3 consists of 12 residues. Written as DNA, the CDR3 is TGTGCCAGCAGCTTCCGAGGGATCGAGCAGTACTTC. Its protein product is CASSFRGIEQYF.

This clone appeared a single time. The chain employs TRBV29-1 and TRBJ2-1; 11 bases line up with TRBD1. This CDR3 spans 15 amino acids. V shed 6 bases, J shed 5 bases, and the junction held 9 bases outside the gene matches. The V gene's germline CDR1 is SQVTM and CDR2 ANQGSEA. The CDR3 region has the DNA TGCAGCGTGCTGGGAGGACAGGGGGCGGACAATGAGCAGTTCTTC. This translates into CSVLGGQGADNEQFF.

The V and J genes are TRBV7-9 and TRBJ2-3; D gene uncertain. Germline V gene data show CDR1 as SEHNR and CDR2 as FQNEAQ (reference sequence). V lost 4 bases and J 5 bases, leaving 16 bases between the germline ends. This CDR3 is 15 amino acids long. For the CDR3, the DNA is TGTGCCAGCAGCTCCGGAGAAGGAATAATAGATACGCAGTATTTT. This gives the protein CASSSGEGIIDTQYF.